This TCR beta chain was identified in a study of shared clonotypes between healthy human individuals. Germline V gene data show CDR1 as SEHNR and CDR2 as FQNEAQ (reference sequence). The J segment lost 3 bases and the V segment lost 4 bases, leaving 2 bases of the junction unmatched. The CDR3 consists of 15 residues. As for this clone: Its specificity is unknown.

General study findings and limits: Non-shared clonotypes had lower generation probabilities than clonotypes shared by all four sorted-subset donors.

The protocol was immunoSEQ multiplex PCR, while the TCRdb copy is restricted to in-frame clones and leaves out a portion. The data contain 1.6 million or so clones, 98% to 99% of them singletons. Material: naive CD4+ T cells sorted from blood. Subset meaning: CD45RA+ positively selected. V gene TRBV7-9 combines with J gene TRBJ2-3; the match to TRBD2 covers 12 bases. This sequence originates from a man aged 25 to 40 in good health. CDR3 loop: CASSWTSGTTDTQYF. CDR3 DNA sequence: TGTGCCAGCAGCTGGACTAGCGGGACAACAGATACGCAGTATTTT.